What follows describes a single TCR beta chain. The data were taken from a study of cytomegalovirus exposure and HLA in healthy donors. PCR involved 60 Vbeta and 13 Jbeta primers. Sequencing was performed with immunoSEQ multiplex PCR; in TCRdb, only in-frame clones are kept and a portion is missing. The table records roughly 110,000 clones, roughly 80% of them present only once. The origin of this receptor is a man in his thirties or forties in good health and CMV-seronegative. The specimen sequenced was PBMCs.

The CDR3 loop is CASSLEAGGYTF. The CDR3 nucleotides are TGCGCCAGCAGCTTGGAGGCAGGAGGCTACACCTTC. This rearrangement joins TRBV5-1 to TRBJ1-2; D not resolved. This CDR3 has 12 residues. The germline V gene encodes CDR1 SGHRS and CDR2 YFSETQ. V was shortened by 0 bases and J by 8 bases, with 8 bases between the two germline ends.